The rows below give T cell receptor beta chains drawn from one sample of a study of blood T cell repertoires in COVID-19. Assay used: immunoSEQ multiplex PCR; TCRdb lists only in-frame clones, some missing. This table has approximately 260,000 clones, about 81% appearing once. Sequencing was performed on PBMCs or T cells enriched from blood (not recorded which). Receptor source: a man aged 30-40 years with acute COVID-19. Both conserved end residues are part of each CDR3. The D gene is left open where the match is weak.

J,D,V,length,CDR3
TRBJ2-3,NA,TRBV6-6,15,CASASSASSTDTQYF
TRBJ2-6,NA,TRBV7-9,19,CASTHTRWGDLSGANVLTF
TRBJ1-1,NA,TRBV7-2,13,CASSSQQGTEAFF
TRBJ1-5,NA,TRBV10-2,13,CASSESENQPQHF
TRBJ1-2,NA,TRBV29-1,12,CSVRGGGYGYTF
TRBJ1-2,NA,TRBV3-1/TRBV3-2,14,CASSQGAGVGGYTF
TRBJ2-2,NA,TRBV9,16,CASSVASTAYTGELFF
TRBJ2-5,TRBD1,TRBV7-2,15,CASSSRRGLAETQYF
TRBJ2-1,NA,TRBV3-1/TRBV3-2,11,CASSLDNEQFF
TRBJ1-6,NA,TRBV5-4,15,CASSLAGVLGSPLHF
TRBJ2-1,NA,TRBV6-4,12,CASSEGGIEQFF
TRBJ1-2,TRBD1,TRBV28,16,CASSFRGQGLSYGYTF
TRBJ2-2,NA,TRBV6-5,15,CASVAGPLDTGELFF
TRBJ1-4,TRBD1,TRBV30,17,CAWSGGTTGGRGEKLFF
TRBJ1-2,NA,TRBV6-5,16,CASSLLSGGEARGYTF
TRBJ1-1,NA,TRBV11-3,15,CASSLGQDGNTEAFF
TRBJ2-4,NA,TRBV11-3,13,CASSLESRNIQYF
TRBJ2-2,TRBD2,TRBV7-3,16,CASSLLSGANTGELFF
TRBJ1-6,NA,TRBV6-4,16,CASSDSAQGTNSPLHF
TRBJ1-1,NA,TRBV6-5,15,CASTLGAGRNTEAFF
TRBJ1-4,NA,TRBV7-9,15,CASSAQGREREKLFF
TRBJ2-2,TRBD2,TRBV5-5,17,CASSSVAGAAITGELFF
TRBJ1-1,NA,TRBV12-3/TRBV12-4,13,CASSLGANTEAFF
TRBJ2-1,TRBD2,TRBV18,15,CASSPPTSGYNEQFF
TRBJ1-1,TRBD1,TRBV3-1/TRBV3-2,15,CASSQVPRGQTEAFF
TRBJ1-1,TRBD1,TRBV19,14,CASSISGGRGLAFF
TRBJ2-1,TRBD2,TRBV6-5,16,CASSSGGAGVYNEQFF
TRBJ2-2,NA,TRBV2,16,CASSETPGAVAGELFF
TRBJ1-2,NA,TRBV7-2,12,CASSLDLSGYTF
TRBJ2-4,NA,TRBV19,17,CASSNLGRTSLKNIQYF
TRBJ1-1,TRBD1,TRBV29-1,14,CSVSGGAKFTEAFF
TRBJ2-2,TRBD1,TRBV6-5,14,CASSRDRGLGELFF
TRBJ1-1,NA,TRBV29-1,12,CSASEVNTEAFF
TRBJ1-1,NA,TRBV10-3,18,CAISEPRDGRESNTEAFF
TRBJ1-5,NA,TRBV5-5,14,CASSLEGGNQPQHF
TRBJ1-2,NA,TRBV6-4,13,CASSPGILGGYTF
TRBJ1-5,TRBD1,TRBV28,15,CASGGQGNKRQPQHF
TRBJ2-1,NA,TRBV20-1,17,CSASIPKGGGMYWEQFF
TRBJ2-3,TRBD2,TRBV6-5,15,CASSRTSGSPDTQYF
TRBJ1-6,TRBD1,TRBV18,17,CASSPQGQGVGNSPLHF
TRBJ1-2,TRBD1,TRBV7-9,14,CASSERQGNYGYTF
TRBJ1-5,TRBD1,TRBV6-5,14,CASRPGQGVRAQHF
TRBJ2-1,NA,TRBV6-5,13,CASSSGEKNEQFF
TRBJ2-3,TRBD2,TRBV30,14,CAWSVQREPDTQYF
TRBJ2-1,NA,TRBV7-9,14,CASSRPQEDGEQFF
TRBJ2-5,TRBD2,TRBV24-1,16,CATSDLLRGGVETQYF
TRBJ1-4,NA,TRBV2,14,CASSGQLTNEKLFF
TRBJ1-2,NA,TRBV7-2,14,CASSDRGGRSGYTF
TRBJ2-5,NA,TRBV3-1/TRBV3-2,16,CASSQASAYLQETQYF
TRBJ1-2,NA,TRBV25-1,13,CASAQWEAYGYTF
TRBJ2-3,NA,TRBV4-1,17,CASSQALRRGATDTQYF
TRBJ2-6,TRBD2,TRBV24-1,18,CATSDWTSGDSGANVLTF
TRBJ1-4,NA,TRBV28,15,CASSRGGATNEKLFF